These 30 T cell receptor beta chains originate from one sample sequenced in a study of cytotoxic CD8 clonotypes in ibrutinib-treated CLL. Data came from immunoSEQ multiplex PCR; TCRdb stores just in-frame clones and leaves some out. The sample lists roughly 180,000 clones, over 60% occurring once. The sample in question was PBMCs, obtained after 24 months of ibrutinib treatment. These receptors all come from a human donor with chronic lymphocytic leukemia.

This sequence joins TRBV10-3 and TRBJ2-1, with TRBD2 matching 9 bases. Losses at the gene ends were 0 bases for V and 5 bases for J; bases not matched to a gene: 5. CDR1 and CDR2 from the germline V gene are ENHRY and SYGVKD. CDR3 length: 16 residues. Written as DNA, the CDR3 is TGTGCCATCAGTGAGTCGGAACTAGCGGGCCACAATGAGCAGTTCTTC. Protein product: CAISESELAGHNEQFF.

The chain is built from TRBV15 and TRBJ2-1, with 12 bases lining up with TRBD1. Germline V gene lookup returns CDR1 LNHNV and CDR2 YYDKDF (reference sequence). The CDR3 length is 16 residues. J was trimmed by 8 bases and V by 3 bases; bases with no gene match: 8. CDR3 residues: CATSRRRDRGLDEQFF. For the CDR3, the DNA is TGTGCCACCAGCAGGCGCCGGGACAGGGGGCTCGATGAGCAGTTCTTC.

In its sample, this clone was seen a few times. This rearrangement joins TRBV18 to TRBJ1-5, with D unclear. The CDR3 totals 14 residues. V lost 3 bases and J 2 bases, leaving 8 bases between the germline ends. In germline, CDR1 is KGHSH, CDR2 LQKENI. CDR3 protein: CASSPGIGNQPQHF. CDR3 DNA: TGTGCCAGCTCACCCGGGATTGGCAATCAGCCCCAGCATTTT.

As for this clone: Additional DNA sequences in this sample encode the identical CDR3. The chain joins TRBV7-2 to TRBJ2-1, with TRBD2 as a possible D gene (5 bases). The V end lost 0 bases, the J end lost 4 bases, and 10 bases lay between the germline ends. The CDR3 extends over 15 amino acids. Germline V gives CDR1 SGHTA, CDR2 FQGNSA. In DNA, the CDR3 is TGTGCCAGCAGCTTAGCGGGAGTATCTTACAATGAGCAGTTCTTC. Protein: CASSLAGVSYNEQFF.

This rearrangement joins TRBV5-8 to TRBJ1-1; 9 nucleotides align to TRBD1. The V gene's germline CDR1 is SGHTS and CDR2 YDEGEE. The CDR3 spans 14 residues. Losses at the gene ends were 4 bases for V and 6 bases for J; bases not matched to a gene: 7. The CDR3 spells CASSVTGGEAEAFF. The CDR3 region has the DNA TGTGCCAGCAGCGTGACAGGGGGAGAGGCTGAAGCTTTCTTT.

The rearrangement joins TRBV11-2 to TRBJ2-7, with 7 bases identical to TRBD1. The CDR3 has 15 residues. Looked up from germline, CDR1 is SGHAT and CDR2 is FQNNGV. Trimming took 2 bases from V and 4 from J; bases not matched to a gene: 8. This chain's CDR3 is CASSLTGTDTYEQYF. CDR3 DNA: TGTGCCAGCAGCTTAACCGGGACAGACACATACGAGCAGTACTTC.

This clone was counted a few times. The chain has TRBV2 and TRBJ1-1; tentatively, D is TRBD1 (5 bases). This CDR3 region has 13 residues. From germline, CDR1 is SNHLY and CDR2 FYNNEI. Trimming took 4 bases from V and 4 from J, leaving 10 bases between them. The CDR3 region is CASSGLGGTEAFF. The CDR3 coding sequence is TGTGCCAGCAGTGGACTGGGGGGCACTGAAGCTTTCTTT.

This chain joins TRBV9 and TRBJ2-3; unclear D gene. The CDR3 spans 16 residues. CDR1 SGDLS and CDR2 YYNGEE come from the germline V gene. Trimming cost V 0 bases and J 0 bases, with 11 bases left between them. The CDR3 reads CASSVAFASSTDTQYF. As DNA, the CDR3 is TGTGCCAGCAGCGTAGCATTCGCGTCTAGCACAGATACGCAGTATTTT.

This clone was seen a single time. This chain uses TRBV6-5 with TRBJ2-7; 8 nucleotides match TRBD2. Trimming at V came to 10 bases and at J to 4 bases, leaving 12 bases not matched to a gene. The CDR3 runs 14 residues. CDR1 and CDR2 from the germline V gene are MNHEY and SVGAGI. The chain's CDR3 is CATRLTGGFYEQYF. The CDR3 DNA is TGTGCCACCCGCTTGACGGGAGGGTTTTACGAGCAGTACTTC.

This chain uses TRBV7-2 with TRBJ2-7, with TRBD1 as a possible D gene (5 bases). Germline V CDR1 and CDR2: SGHTA, FQGNSA. This CDR3 spans 16 amino acids. V was shortened by 4 bases and J by 4 bases, with 20 bases between the two germline ends. The CDR3 loop is CASSYGVGDSRYEQYF. For the CDR3, the DNA is TGTGCCAGCAGCTACGGCGTCGGCGACAGTCGATACGAGCAGTACTTC.

The V gene is TRBV2, the J gene TRBJ2-1; 8 bases are a match to TRBD1. This CDR3 has 14 amino acids. In germline, CDR1 is SNHLY, CDR2 FYNNEI. V shed 6 bases, J shed 7 bases, and the junction held 8 bases outside the gene matches. CDR3 in amino acids: CASSADRGWNEQFF. The CDR3 DNA reads TGTGCCAGCAGCGCCGACAGGGGTTGGAATGAGCAGTTCTTC.

V is TRBV6-9 and J is TRBJ1-2; tentative D call: TRBD1 (6 bases). V was clipped by 8 bases and J by 6 bases, with 10 bases between them. CDR3 size: 11 residues. Germline loops: CDR1 MNHGY, CDR2 SVAAGI. CDR3 coding DNA: TGTGCCAGCCTAGGGGGGAATGGCTACACCTTC. Translated, it gives CASLGGNGYTF.

This clone was picked up one time. The rearrangement joins TRBV7-2 to TRBJ2-7, with 8 bases identical to TRBD2. The V gene's germline CDR1 is SGHTA and CDR2 FQGNSA. With V trimmed by 5 bases and J by 2 bases, 5 bases remained unmatched. The CDR3 contains 14 residues. CDR3 amino acids: CASSRLAGPYEQYF. CDR3 nucleotides: TGTGCCAGCAGCAGGCTAGCGGGCCCCTACGAGCAGTACTTC.

The chain employs TRBV5-4 and TRBJ1-4; D remains ambiguous. The V end was cut by 4 bases, the J end by 0 bases, with 13 bases between. Germline-derived CDR1 and CDR2 are SGHNT and YYREEE (reference sequence). The CDR3 length is 16 residues. CDR3 protein: CASSVGISATNEKLFF. The CDR3 DNA is TGTGCCAGCAGCGTAGGGATTTCAGCAACTAATGAAAAACTGTTTTTT.

This clone has just a few counts. This chain connects TRBV6-1 to TRBJ2-1, with 9 bases fitting TRBD2. The germline CDR1 and CDR2 sequences are MNHNS and SASEGT. Germline trimming cut 6 bases from V and 6 bases from J; bases unmatched to any gene: 9. The CDR3 consists of 15 residues. The DNA of the CDR3 is TGTGCCAGCAGGCCGCTAGCGGGGAGTGGCAATGAGCAGTTCTTC. It codes for CASRPLAGSGNEQFF.

The V call is TRBV5-6, the J call TRBJ2-3; D unclear. V lost 4 bases, J lost 2 bases, and 8 bases lay in between. The CDR3 consists of 13 residues. CDR1 and CDR2 from the germline V gene are SGHDT and YYEEEE. The CDR3 region has the DNA TGTGCCAGCAGCCTCAGACACACAGATACGCAGTATTTT. Amino acids: CASSLRHTDTQYF.

The V gene is TRBV2, the J gene TRBJ2-3; D perhaps matches TRBD2 (6 bases). The germline V gene encodes CDR1 SNHLY and CDR2 FYNNEI. The CDR3 sequence is 14 residues long. Trimming removed 7 bases from V and 6 bases from J, with 17 bases in between. The CDR3, as DNA: TGTGCCAGCACGGGTGGTGGGAGCGGGGATACGCAGTATTTT. Amino acids: CASTGGGSGDTQYF.

The chain joins TRBV11-2 to TRBJ2-4; D is possibly TRBD1 (5 bases). V lost 5 bases and J 2 bases, leaving 10 bases between the germline ends. The germline CDR1 and CDR2 sequences are SGHAT and FQNNGV. This CDR3 has 14 amino acids. CDR3 region: CASSRRGTKNIQYF. In nucleotides, the CDR3 is TGTGCCAGCAGCAGAAGGGGTACCAAAAACATTCAGTACTTC.

This clone has a single count. The chain recombines TRBV12-5 with TRBJ2-7, with D perhaps TRBD2 (5 bases). This CDR3 comprises 17 residues. V lost 0 bases, J lost 7 bases, and 22 bases lay in between. Germline V lookup: CDR1 LGHNT, CDR2 FRNRAP. The CDR3 region is CASGLVTGKLRSWEQYF. The CDR3 DNA is TGTGCTAGTGGTTTGGTAACGGGGAAGTTACGATCGTGGGAGCAGTACTTC.

This clone has only a few counts. The V call is TRBV30, the J call TRBJ2-7; the match to TRBD2 covers 7 bases. CDR3 size: 11 residues. Germline loops: CDR1 GTSNPN, CDR2 SVGIG (reference sequence). V gave up 5 bases and J gave up 4 bases; unmatched junction bases: 2. The CDR3 nucleotides are TGTGCCTGGGGACTAGGGTACGAGCAGTACTTC. This translates into CAWGLGYEQYF. The full variable domain, its missing parts supplied by reference TRBV30 and TRBJ2-7, is SQTIHQWPATLVQPVGSPLSLECTVEGTSNPNLYWYRQAAGRGLQLLFYSVGIGQISSEVPQNLSASRPQDRQFILSSKKLLLSDSGFYLCAWGLGYEQYFGPGTRLTVT.

This clone came up once. The CDR3 is CATTRGRAFF. CDR3 DNA sequence: TGTGCCACAACAAGGGGGCGAGCTTTCTTT. The rearrangement links TRBV28 to TRBJ1-1; 7 bases map to TRBD1. The germline gives CDR1 MDHEN, CDR2 SYDVKM. This CDR3 has 10 amino acids. The junction had 6 bases not matched to a gene; V was cut back by 10 bases and J by 10 bases.

The rearrangement joins TRBV28 to TRBJ1-5; no clear D gene. Per the germline V gene, CDR1 is MDHEN and CDR2 is SYDVKM. V was trimmed by 3 bases and J by 5 bases, leaving 14 bases between them. The CDR3 has 15 residues. The CDR3 nucleotides are TGTGCCAGCAGTTTCTACCCCGAACCTGATCAGCCCCAGCATTTT. It yields the protein CASSFYPEPDQPQHF.

V usage is TRBV4-1 and J usage is TRBJ2-7, with 8 bases that match TRBD2. Germline lookup yields CDR1 MGHRA and CDR2 YSYEKL. The junction had 10 bases not matched to a gene; V was cut back by 4 bases and J by 2 bases. The CDR3 is 16 residues long. In nucleotides, the CDR3 is TGCGCCAGCAGCCCCTCGGGCGGGGGGACCACCTACGAGCAGTACTTC. Residues: CASSPSGGGTTYEQYF.

The rearrangement joins TRBV4-1 to TRBJ1-2; TRBD1 matches 12 bases. Unmatched junction bases numbered 10, after V lost 5 bases and J lost 6 bases. The CDR3 has 16 amino acids. Germline V CDR1 and CDR2: MGHRA, YSYEKL. The CDR3 is CASSSGQGALSNGYTF. DNA of the CDR3: TGCGCCAGCAGCTCGGGACAGGGGGCCCTAAGTAATGGCTACACCTTC.

V is TRBV2 and J is TRBJ1-5; D gene unclear. The ends were cut back, 6 bases at V and 6 bases at J, with 12 bases in the middle. Germline CDR1 reads SNHLY; CDR2 reads FYNNEI. The CDR3 extends over 13 amino acids. CDR3 sequence: CASRGRFSQPQHF. The DNA for the CDR3 is TGTGCCAGCAGGGGTCGGTTCTCTCAGCCCCAGCATTTT.

This chain uses TRBV4-3 with TRBJ2-5, with TRBD2 identical over 8 bases. The CDR3 sequence is 16 residues long. The germline gives CDR1 LGHNA, CDR2 YSLEER. The J segment lost 2 bases and the V segment lost 1 base, leaving 6 bases of the junction unmatched. The CDR3 coding sequence is TGCGCCAGCAGCCAAGGGGGTAGCGGGAATCAAGAGACCCAGTACTTC. Translated: CASSQGGSGNQETQYF.

J is TRBJ2-1 and V is TRBV6-1, with TRBD2 matching 13 bases. V shed 4 bases, J shed 6 bases, and the junction held 9 bases outside the gene matches. This CDR3 is built from 17 residues. Germline V gene sequence: CDR1 MNHNS, CDR2 SASEGT. The CDR3 spells CASSVGTSGIVGNEQFF. The CDR3 nucleotides are TGTGCCAGCAGTGTCGGGACTAGCGGGATCGTAGGCAATGAGCAGTTCTTC.

The chain carries TRBV11-3 and TRBJ2-5; unclear D gene. Trimming cost V 1 base and J 3 bases, with 6 bases left between them. Germline assignment: CDR1 SGHNT and CDR2 YENEEA. The CDR3 sequence is 13 residues long. CDR3 region: CASSLGPEETQYF. CDR3 DNA sequence: TGTGCCAGCAGCTTAGGCCCCGAAGAGACCCAGTACTTC. Variable domain in full (rest from reference TRBV11-3 and TRBJ2-5): EAGVVQSPRYKIIEKKQPVAFWCNPISGHNTLYWYLQNLGQGPELLIRYENEEAVDDSQLPKDRFSAERLKGVDSTLKIQPAELGDSAVYLCASSLGPEETQYFGPGTRLLVL.

The J gene is TRBJ2-7, the V gene TRBV21-1; TRBD2 was called by the table and not checked on the DNA. TRBV21-1 is a recognized pseudogene. This CDR3 spans 17 amino acids. The CDR3 region has the DNA TGTGCCAGCAGCAAAGCGCGAAATAGGCGGAAGTACTACGAGCAGTACTTC. Its protein product is CASSKARNRRKYYEQYF.

This clone was recorded once. Written as DNA, the CDR3 is TGTGCCAGCAGCCTCTCCGGGGGGCAGTTCTTC. Its protein is CASSLSGGQFF. This chain uses TRBV14 with TRBJ2-1, with TRBD2 as a possible D gene (6 bases). V was trimmed by 4 bases and J by 12 bases, leaving 10 bases between them. The CDR3 has 11 amino acids. CDR1 and CDR2 from the germline V gene are SGHDN and FVKESK.